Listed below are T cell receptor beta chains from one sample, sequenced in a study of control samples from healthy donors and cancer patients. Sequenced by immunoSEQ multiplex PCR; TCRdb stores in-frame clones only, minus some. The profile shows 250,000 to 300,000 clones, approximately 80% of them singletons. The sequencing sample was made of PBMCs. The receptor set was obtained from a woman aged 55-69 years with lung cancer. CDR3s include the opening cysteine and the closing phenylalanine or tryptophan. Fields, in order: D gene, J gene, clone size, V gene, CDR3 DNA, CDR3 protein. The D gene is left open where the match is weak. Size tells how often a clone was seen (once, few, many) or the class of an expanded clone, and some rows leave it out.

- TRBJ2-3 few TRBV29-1 TGCAGCGTTTCGACAGCTAGCACAGATACGCAGTATTTT CSVSTASTDTQYF
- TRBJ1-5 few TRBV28 TGTGCCCGCAGTTTGGGCGGGGGGGCCCGGGATCAGCCCCAGCATTTT CARSLGGGARDQPQHF
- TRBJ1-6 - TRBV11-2 TGTGCCAGCAGCCCCCCTACGGGGTATCCCCTCCACTTT CASSPPTGYPLHF
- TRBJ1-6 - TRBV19 TGTGCCAGTAAGGACAGTCCGAATTCACCCCTCCACTTT CASKDSPNSPLHF
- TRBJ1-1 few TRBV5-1 TGCGCCAGCAGCTTGGAGAAGGTGACCACTGAAGCTTTCTTT CASSLEKVTTEAFF
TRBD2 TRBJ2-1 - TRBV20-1 TGCAGTGCTAGTGGGGCGACGGGACTAGCGGCCTACAATGAGCAGTTCTTC CSASGATGLAAYNEQFF
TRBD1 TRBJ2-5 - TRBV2 TGTGCCAGCAGTGAAGCGGACAGGGGAGCACAGTACTTC CASSEADRGAQYF
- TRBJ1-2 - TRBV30 TGTGCCTGGAGTGCCCGACTTAGGGGTTTATATGGCTACACCTTC CAWSARLRGLYGYTF
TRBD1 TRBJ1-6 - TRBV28 TGTGCCAGCAGACGGACAGGGGGCTCACCCCTCCACTTT CASRRTGGSPLHF
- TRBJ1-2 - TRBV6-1 TGTGCCAGCAGTGAAGAGCCAGCACTCAGCTATGGCTACACCTTC CASSEEPALSYGYTF
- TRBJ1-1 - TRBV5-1 TGCGCCAGCAGCTTGGAACGGGGGCGCGCCACTGAAGCTTTCTTT CASSLERGRATEAFF
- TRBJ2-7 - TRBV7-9 TGTGCCAGCAGCTTAGCAGGGGACATCTACGAGCAGTACTTC CASSLAGDIYEQYF
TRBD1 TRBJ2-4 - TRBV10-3 TGTGCCATCAGTGAGACAGGGGGAAAAAACATTCAGTACTTC CAISETGGKNIQYF
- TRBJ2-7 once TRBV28 TGTGCCAGCAGCCCGTACCCGGGGTACGAGCAGTACTTC CASSPYPGYEQYF
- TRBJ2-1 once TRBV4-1 TGCGCCAGCCGAGTGGACCTCGACCCCAATGAGCAGTTCTTC CASRVDLDPNEQFF
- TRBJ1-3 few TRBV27 TGTGCCAGCAGAGGGATCTCCTCTGGAAACACCATATATTTT CASRGISSGNTIYF
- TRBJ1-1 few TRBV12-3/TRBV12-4 TGTGCCAGCAGTTTATGGGGGAGCACTGAAGCTTTCTTT CASSLWGSTEAFF
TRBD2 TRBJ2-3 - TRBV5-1 TGCGCCAGCAGCTCTGGGGCGGGGGTTGCAGATACGCAGTATTTT CASSSGAGVADTQYF
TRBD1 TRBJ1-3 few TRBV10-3 TGTGCCACCTTTGGACAGGGTAGAAACACCATATATTTT CATFGQGRNTIYF
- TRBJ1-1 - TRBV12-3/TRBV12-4 TGTGCCAGCAGTTTAGGACAGGTCGGTCGGGCTTTCTTT CASSLGQVGRAFF
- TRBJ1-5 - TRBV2 TGTGCCAGCAGTGAAGCTTTGCGAGGGGATCAGCCCCAGCATTTT CASSEALRGDQPQHF
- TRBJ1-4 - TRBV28 TGTGCCAGCAGTTTGTCGCATCCTAATGAAAAACTGTTTTTT CASSLSHPNEKLFF
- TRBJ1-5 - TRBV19 TGTGCCAGTAGTATCGGCCCGCAGCCCCAGCATTTT CASSIGPQPQHF
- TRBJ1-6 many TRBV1 TGCACCAGCAGCCAAGACCGGACAGGGATAGGGTCACCCCTCCACTTT CTSSQDRTGIGSPLHF
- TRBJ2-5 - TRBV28 TGTGCCAGCAGTGAGGGGGTACAGACCCAGTACTTC CASSEGVQTQYF
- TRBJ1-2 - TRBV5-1 TGCGCCAGCAGCTCCACTTTCGGGACGTACTCTAACTATGGCTACACCTTC CASSSTFGTYSNYGYTF
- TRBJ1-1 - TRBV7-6 TGTGCCAGCAGCTCAATTTGGGGGACACCGAAACGAAACACTGAAGCTTTCTTT CASSSIWGTPKRNTEAFF
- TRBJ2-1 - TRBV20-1 TGCAGTGCGGATGTGGGCGGTGAGCAGTTCTTC CSADVGGEQFF
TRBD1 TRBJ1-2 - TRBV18 TGTGCCAGCTCACCGACAGGGGTTGACTATGGCTACACCTTC CASSPTGVDYGYTF